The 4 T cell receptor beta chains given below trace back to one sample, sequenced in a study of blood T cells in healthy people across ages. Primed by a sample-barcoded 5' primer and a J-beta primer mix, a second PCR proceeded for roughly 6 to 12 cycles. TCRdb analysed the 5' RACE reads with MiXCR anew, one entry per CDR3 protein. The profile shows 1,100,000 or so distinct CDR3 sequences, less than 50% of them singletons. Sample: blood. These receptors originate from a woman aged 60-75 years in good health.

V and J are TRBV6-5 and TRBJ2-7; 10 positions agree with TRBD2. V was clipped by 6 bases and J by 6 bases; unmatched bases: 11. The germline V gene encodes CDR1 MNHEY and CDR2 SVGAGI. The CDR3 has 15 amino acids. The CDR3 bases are TGTGCCAGCAGCACCCCCCTAGCGGGAGACGCCGAGCAGTACTTC. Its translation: CASSTPLAGDAEQYF.

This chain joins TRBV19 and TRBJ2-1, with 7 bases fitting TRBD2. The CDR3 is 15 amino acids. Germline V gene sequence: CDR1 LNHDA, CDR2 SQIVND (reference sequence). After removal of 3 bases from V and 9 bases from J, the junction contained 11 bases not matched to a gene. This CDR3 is CASSMSASGSGEQFF. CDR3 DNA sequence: TGTGCCAGTAGTATGTCAGCTAGCGGTTCTGGTGAGCAGTTCTTC.

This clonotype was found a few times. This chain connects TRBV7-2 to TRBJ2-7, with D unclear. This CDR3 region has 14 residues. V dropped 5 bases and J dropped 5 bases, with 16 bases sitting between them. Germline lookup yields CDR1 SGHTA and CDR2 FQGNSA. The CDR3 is CASSTKDGSHEQYF. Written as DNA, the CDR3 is TGTGCCAGCAGCACCAAGGACGGGTCCCACGAGCAGTACTTC.

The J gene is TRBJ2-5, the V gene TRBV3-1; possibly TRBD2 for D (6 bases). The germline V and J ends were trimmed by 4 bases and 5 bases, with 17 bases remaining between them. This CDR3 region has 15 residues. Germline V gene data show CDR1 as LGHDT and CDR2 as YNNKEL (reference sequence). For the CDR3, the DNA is TGTGCCAGCAGCCTCCCAACGGGAGCTTGGGAGACCCAGTACTTC. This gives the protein CASSLPTGAWETQYF.